This TCR beta chain was retrieved from a study of blood T cell repertoires in COVID-19. Produced via immunoSEQ multiplex PCR; TCRdb's table is partial and in-frame only. Here the sample spans fewer than 200,000 clones, 80% to 90% being singletons. The CDR3 covers 18 residues. With 3 bases removed from V and 4 bases from J, the gap between germline ends came to 22 bases. In germline, CDR1 is KGHSH, CDR2 LQKENI. V and J are TRBV18 and TRBJ1-5, with D uncertain. The sample consisted of peripheral blood. This receptor was taken from a man aged 35 to 55 who had recovered from COVID-19. CDR3 nucleotides: TGTGCCAGCTCACCTAACAGTCCCGGGGAGGGCCAAAATCAGCCCCAGCATTTT. Translating gives CASSPNSPGEGQNQPQHF. Using reference TRBV18 and TRBJ1-5 for the parts outside the CDR3, the full variable domain is NAGVMQNPRHLVRRRGQEARLRCSPMKGHSHVYWYRQLPEEGLKFMVYLQKENIIDESGMPKERFSAEFPKEGPSILRIQQVVRGDSAAYFCASSPNSPGEGQNQPQHFGDGTRLSIL.